Given below is one T cell receptor beta chain in context. Its antigen remains unidentified. This CDR3 contains 16 residues. After removal of 1 base from V and 3 bases from J, the junction contained 5 bases not matched to a gene. The V gene's germline CDR1 is SGHTA and CDR2 FQGTGA. The PCR ran on 60 Vbeta and 13 Jbeta primers. The table came from immunoSEQ multiplex PCR; TCRdb's copy has only in-frame clones and leaves some out. This sample carries tens of thousands of clones, with approximately 2.9% going to the ten biggest clones. The sample originates from a study of cytomegalovirus exposure and HLA in healthy donors. Study-level results: Later analysis identified a missense DCLRE1C variant that was linked to TCR beta V- and J-gene trimming. Later on, an analysis found that several of the most significant clusters appeared to be linked to common viral pathogens, which included parvovirus B19.

Sequences were obtained from PBMCs. The TCR sequence derives from a man between 40 and 49 years old in good health and CMV-seronegative. The chain combines TRBV7-3 with TRBJ2-3; TRBD2 matches at 9 bases. The CDR3 sequence: CASSLMGAGGTDTQYF. CDR3 nucleotide sequence: TGTGCCAGCAGCTTAATGGGAGCGGGGGGTACAGATACGCAGTATTTT.